The clone carrying this T cell receptor beta chain appeared a few times. Its antigen is not identified. In the same sample, other DNA sequences code for this CDR3. This entry belongs to a study of shared clonotypes between healthy human individuals. Study background: Samples came from two female and a few male donors aged 18 to 49.

Produced via immunoSEQ multiplex PCR; TCRdb's table is partial and in-frame only. The sample holds almost 750,000 clones; 55% to 75% are singletons and the top ten take approximately 1.8%. Study findings and constraints: Lower generation probabilities were found for non-shared clonotypes than for those shared by all four donors.

V lost 0 bases and J 6 bases, leaving 10 bases between the germline ends. The germline V gene has CDR1 SGHRS and CDR2 YFSETQ. This CDR3 spans 14 amino acids. The gene calls are TRBV5-1 and TRBJ1-5, with D possibly TRBD1 on 6 matching bases. This sequence was found in a woman aged 25 to 39 in good health. Sequencing input: memory CD4+ T cells sorted from blood. This sample's subset: CD45RA-negative fraction. The DNA for the CDR3 is TGCGCCAGCAGCTTGGAAGGGGGAGGTCAGCCCCAGCATTTT. Encoded protein: CASSLEGGGQPQHF.